This T cell receptor beta chain was sequenced in a study of shared clonotypes between healthy human individuals. Looked up from germline, CDR1 is SNHLY and CDR2 is FYNNEI. The V and J ends lost 6 bases and 6 bases respectively, with 8 bases between them. The CDR3 has 11 amino acids. Profiled with immunoSEQ multiplex PCR; TCRdb holds only in-frame clones, not every one. Of some 2.3 million clones listed, about 92% are singletons. The chain carries TRBV2 and TRBJ2-5; no definite D call. Specimen: naive CD4+ T cells from PBMCs. Subset meaning: CD45RA+ positively selected. The sequence came from a man in his late teens or twenties in good health. Some clones in this sample may be carry-over from other donors' samples. The CDR3 spells CASSAIQTQYF. DNA for the CDR3: TGTGCCAGCAGCGCGATTCAGACCCAGTACTTC. Using reference TRBV2 and TRBJ2-5 for the parts outside the CDR3, the full variable domain is EPEVTQTPSHQVTQMGQEVILRCVPISNHLYFYWYRQILGQKVEFLVSFYNNEISEKSEIFDDQFSVERPDGSNFTLKIRSTKLEDSAMYFCASSAIQTQYFGPGTRLLVL.